A selection of T cell receptor beta chains follows, all from one sample in a study of early stage breast cancer tumors. The assay was immunoSEQ multiplex PCR, and TCRdb's table has in-frame clones only and misses some. The repertoire consists of approximately 7,000 clones, with over 50% occurring once and the leading ten covering approximately 13%. The sample was normal breast tissue next to the tumor. These receptors were collected from a person between 50 and 60 years old with breast cancer. Each CDR3 is given with its conserved first and last residue. A D gene is named only where the DNA matches it firmly. Some rows have no size entry. The others give once, few or many, or a class for an expanded clone.

j_call | clone_size | v_call | d_call | cdr3_nt | cdr3_aa
TRBJ2-5 | . | TRBV2 | . | TGTGCCAGCAGTGAGGACCGGGCCTACCAAGAGACCCAGTACTTC | CASSEDRAYQETQYF
TRBJ2-1 | few | TRBV7-2 | TRBD2 | TGTGCCAGCAGTTTAACTAGCGGGAAATACAATGAGCAGTTCTTC | CASSLTSGKYNEQFF
TRBJ1-2 | . | TRBV5-5 | TRBD1 | TGTGCCAGCAAGACCGGGACAGAGTATGGCTACACCTTC | CASKTGTEYGYTF
TRBJ2-2 | . | TRBV12-5 | . | TGTGCTAGTGGTGTAACAGGGTCCGGGGAGCTGTTTTTT | CASGVTGSGELFF
TRBJ1-4 | . | TRBV19 | TRBD1 | TGTGCCAGTAGTATCGGCGACAGGGTAGGCGAAAAACTGTTTTTT | CASSIGDRVGEKLFF
TRBJ2-5 | few | TRBV7-2 | . | TGTGCCAGCAGCTTAGACCTGGGAGAGACCCAGTACTTC | CASSLDLGETQYF
TRBJ2-1 | . | TRBV29-1 | . | TGCAGCGTTGAACTACTAGACTCCAATGAGCAGTTCTTC | CSVELLDSNEQFF
TRBJ1-2 | . | TRBV27 | . | TGTGCCAGCAGTCCCCGGGGCGTTCTTGGCTACACCTTC | CASSPRGVLGYTF
TRBJ2-3 | . | TRBV27 | TRBD1 | TGTGCCAGCAGGGCGACAGGGGGCCATAGCACAGATACGCAGTATTTT | CASRATGGHSTDTQYF
TRBJ2-7 | . | TRBV5-1 | TRBD1 | TGCGCCAGCAGCTATGGACAGGGTAGCGGTTACGAGCAGTACTTC | CASSYGQGSGYEQYF
TRBJ2-7 | . | TRBV28 | TRBD2 | TGTGCCAGCAGAGCGGGAGGGCCATTGTACGAGCAGTACTTC | CASRAGGPLYEQYF
TRBJ2-7 | . | TRBV18 | TRBD1 | TGTGCCAGCTCCGGACAGGGCGGCCTTGAGCAGTACTTC | CASSGQGGLEQYF
TRBJ2-1 | . | TRBV5-1 | TRBD2 | TGCGCCAGCAGCTTGGTCCGGGGGGGGAATGAGCAGTTCTTC | CASSLVRGGNEQFF
TRBJ2-1 | . | TRBV11-1 | . | TGTGCCAGCAGCTACGAGCGGGTCGAGCAGTTCTTC | CASSYERVEQFF
TRBJ1-4 | . | TRBV30 | TRBD1 | TGTGCCTGGGCAAGGACAGGGCAAAATGAAAAACTGTTTTTT | CAWARTGQNEKLFF
TRBJ1-3 | . | TRBV5-5 | . | TGTGCCAGCAGCTTGTCAGGGGCCAACACCATATATTTT | CASSLSGANTIYF
TRBJ2-3 | . | TRBV5-1 | . | TGCGCCAGCAGCTTTCAGGCTGGGTACACAGATACGCAGTATTTT | CASSFQAGYTDTQYF
TRBJ1-5 | few | TRBV19 | TRBD1 | TGTGCCAGTAGTATGGGACAGAAGAATCAGCCCCAGCATTTT | CASSMGQKNQPQHF